This T cell receptor beta chain came from a study of T cell clonotyping in hematopoietic cell transplantation. On the study more broadly: Recipients' pretransplant samples followed cytoreduction. Study findings and constraints: Recipient TCR diversity dropped after transplant; expanded clonotypes rose from day 30 to 180. At the given depth, recipient repertoires were over 95% de novo clonotypes.

Sequencing used immunoSEQ multiplex PCR; TCRdb keeps in-frame clones, though not all of them. The sample holds more than 25,000 clones, about 92% seen once. CDR3 length: 17 amino acids. Trimming stripped 0 bases from V and 5 bases from J, with 17 bases between. The germline gives CDR1 MGHRA, CDR2 YSYEKL. The table lists this clone with a count of one. Its antigen is unknown. Time point of the sample: recipient sample about 28 days before transplant, after cytoreduction. This material consisted of peripheral blood mononuclear cells, taken before stem cell transplant. The chain joins TRBV4-1 to TRBJ2-1; D possibly corresponds to TRBD1 (5 bases). This clonotype originated in a man aged 45-65 years with acute myeloid leukemia. Some clones in this sample may be carry-over from other donors' samples. The CDR3 reads CASSQEVDRFFHNEQFF. DNA of the CDR3: TGCGCCAGCAGCCAAGAGGTAGACAGATTTTTCCACAATGAGCAGTTCTTC.